These T cell receptor beta chains were read from a single sample in a study of shared clonotypes between healthy human individuals. Clones were sequenced by immunoSEQ multiplex PCR, and TCRdb holds only the in-frame ones, with some missing. Seen here are around 1.6 million clones, 95% to 99% observed once, and the top ten hold about 0.4%. Sequenced input: naive CD4+ T cells sorted from blood. All receptors come from a man aged 25-40 years in good health. Both conserved end residues are part of each CDR3. Fields, in order: D gene, V gene, J gene, clone size, CDR3 DNA, CDR3 protein. The D gene is left open where the match is weak. Size tells how often a clone was seen (once, few, many) or the class of an expanded clone, and some rows leave it out.

.,TRBV7-3,TRBJ1-3,.,TGTGCCAGCGTTGCGGGGCAGGGCAGGAACTCTGGAAACACCATATATTTT,CASVAGQGRNSGNTIYF
.,TRBV4-3,TRBJ2-5,.,TGCGCCAGCAGCCAAGATCCTGGAGGGGCGAGGGAGACCCAGTACTTC,CASSQDPGGARETQYF
TRBD1,TRBV14,TRBJ1-5,.,TGTGCCAGCAGCCAAGCTTTGCCCTCCAGGGGGCGCGAAAATCAGCCCCAGCATTTT,CASSQALPSRGRENQPQHF
.,TRBV15,TRBJ2-7,.,TGTGCCACCAGCAGGTCCCAGGGCGAGCAGTACTTC,CATSRSQGEQYF
.,TRBV23-1,TRBJ2-5,.,TGCGCCCCCAAAGAGACCCAGTACTTC,CAPKETQYF
.,TRBV28,TRBJ2-7,.,TGTGCCAGCAGGACAACAGGTGGCACTTACGAGCAGTACTTC,CASRTTGGTYEQYF
TRBD2,TRBV5-6,TRBJ2-1,.,TGTGCCAGCAGCCTGGGACTAGCCATCAACTACAATGAGCAGTTCTTC,CASSLGLAINYNEQFF
.,TRBV15,TRBJ2-7,.,TGTGCCACCAGCAGACCGGGTCCTGGGTTCCACGAGCAGTACTTC,CATSRPGPGFHEQYF
.,TRBV5-6,TRBJ1-5,.,TGTGCCAGCAGCTTGAGGTCAGTCAATCAGCCCCAGCATTTT,CASSLRSVNQPQHF
.,TRBV19,TRBJ2-3,once,TGTGCCAGTAGTCTCGGTGGGAGCACAGATACGCAGTATTTT,CASSLGGSTDTQYF
TRBD2,TRBV11-3,TRBJ2-5,.,TGTGCCAGCAGCTTCGGGCTAGCGGTCCAAGAGACCCAGTACTTC,CASSFGLAVQETQYF
.,TRBV28,TRBJ1-5,.,TGTGCCAGCAGTTCGGTCAATCAGCCCCAGCATTTT,CASSSVNQPQHF
TRBD2,TRBV11-2,TRBJ2-5,.,TGTGCCAGCAGCTTGGGTCTAGCGGGGGTCCGGGAGACCCAGTACTTC,CASSLGLAGVRETQYF
.,TRBV28,TRBJ1-1,.,TGTGCCAGCTCTACCGCAAACACTGAAGCTTTCTTT,CASSTANTEAFF
.,TRBV9,TRBJ2-1,.,TGTGCCAGCAGCCCAACACCGAGCTCCTACAATGAGCAGTTCTTC,CASSPTPSSYNEQFF
.,TRBV19,TRBJ1-2,.,TGTGCCAGTAGTCCTCCGGGACACCCCAACTATGGCTACACCTTC,CASSPPGHPNYGYTF
.,TRBV5-5,TRBJ2-7,.,TGTGCCAGCAGCTTGGTTGTCCAGGCCTACGAGCAGTACTTC,CASSLVVQAYEQYF
.,TRBV18,TRBJ1-4,.,TGTGCCAGCTCAGTTGACAGGTCAACTAATGAAAAACTGTTTTTT,CASSVDRSTNEKLFF
.,TRBV5-4,TRBJ1-5,.,TGTGCCAGCAGCTTGGCGGGGGCACATCAGCCCCAGCATTTT,CASSLAGAHQPQHF
.,TRBV6-5,TRBJ2-1,.,TGTGCCAGCAGTTCAGCTGTAGCAGCGTCCTACAATGAGCAGTTCTTC,CASSSAVAASYNEQFF
.,TRBV7-9,TRBJ2-2,once,TGTGCCAGCAGCTTAAACGCCGCCGGGGAGCTGTTTTTT,CASSLNAAGELFF
.,TRBV5-4,TRBJ2-1,.,TGTGCCAGCAGCGCGAAAGGACCCCCAGCTGTTGAGCAGTTCTTC,CASSAKGPPAVEQFF
.,TRBV5-1,TRBJ2-5,.,TGCGCCAGCACTCAGGGAGAAGAGACCCAGTACTTC,CASTQGEETQYF
.,TRBV5-1,TRBJ2-3,.,TGCGCCAGCAGCTTGATAGGAGATACGCAGTATTTT,CASSLIGDTQYF
.,TRBV28,TRBJ1-4,once,TGTGCCAGCGACGGGGTGGGCTCGCCGGACGAAAAACTGTTTTTT,CASDGVGSPDEKLFF
.,TRBV10-2,TRBJ2-7,.,TGCGCCAGCACTCACAGCGGCTCCTACGAGCAGTACTTC,CASTHSGSYEQYF
.,TRBV13,TRBJ2-3,.,TGTGCCAGCAGCTTAAACGGTCGCACAGATACGCAGTATTTT,CASSLNGRTDTQYF
TRBD1,TRBV5-1,TRBJ2-2,.,TGCGCCAGCAGCCCTGGACAGGGAAGGATCACCGGGGAGCTGTTTTTT,CASSPGQGRITGELFF
.,TRBV4-1,TRBJ2-2,.,TGCGCCAGCAGCCGCGCAGTCCCAAAGGGCCCTATACTTGTGACCGGGGAGCTGTTTTTT,CASSRAVPKGPILVTGELFF
.,TRBV2,TRBJ2-7,.,TGTGCCAGCCTAGGGGATAGCGGCTACGAGCAGTACTTC,CASLGDSGYEQYF
TRBD2,TRBV18,TRBJ2-2,.,TGTGCCAGCTCAAGCGGAGCGGGGCAGAACACCGGGGAGCTGTTTTTT,CASSSGAGQNTGELFF
.,TRBV28,TRBJ2-6,once,TGTGCCAGCAGTTTGTCCGGTTCTGGGGCCAACGTCCTGACTTTC,CASSLSGSGANVLTF
TRBD2,TRBV7-7,TRBJ2-1,.,TGTGCTAGCAGCTTAAGGCTAGCGGGAGACAATGAGCAGTTCTTC,CASSLRLAGDNEQFF
TRBD2,TRBV10-3,TRBJ2-1,.,TGTGCCATCAGCCCGACTAGCGGGTCATACAATGAGCAGTTCTTC,CAISPTSGSYNEQFF
TRBD1,TRBV7-2,TRBJ1-5,.,TGTGCCAGCAGCGAGACAGGGTTCTTAAAGCCCCAGCATTTT,CASSETGFLKPQHF
TRBD1,TRBV15,TRBJ2-3,once,TGTGCCACCAGCACGGACAGGGGGCAAAGCACAGATACGCAGTATTTT,CATSTDRGQSTDTQYF
TRBD2,TRBV9,TRBJ2-1,.,TGTGCCAGCTCCCTTAGCGGGACAAGCTCCTACAATGAGCAGTTCTTC,CASSLSGTSSYNEQFF
TRBD1,TRBV28,TRBJ1-5,.,TGTGCCAGCAGTTTCCGACAGGGGAGTAATCAGCCCCAGCATTTT,CASSFRQGSNQPQHF
.,TRBV19,TRBJ1-2,.,TGTGCCAGTAGTATTGGGGAAAACTATGGCTACACCTTC,CASSIGENYGYTF
.,TRBV5-1,TRBJ1-2,.,TGCGCCAGCAGCTCGGCGAATCTTAACTATGGCTACACCTTC,CASSSANLNYGYTF
.,TRBV28,TRBJ1-1,.,TGTGCCAGCAGTAGAGGGGGGGACACTGAAGCTTTCTTT,CASSRGGDTEAFF
.,TRBV27,TRBJ2-1,.,TGTGCCAGCAGGCTAGGTTACGGTTTTCTAGGCTCCTACAATGAGCAGTTCTTC,CASRLGYGFLGSYNEQFF
.,TRBV2,TRBJ2-3,.,TGTGCCAGCAGAGACTGGGACCACACAGATACGCAGTATTTT,CASRDWDHTDTQYF
.,TRBV4-3,TRBJ1-1,.,TGCGCCAGCAGCCAAGGGCGGCAGGAGACTGAAGCTTTCTTT,CASSQGRQETEAFF
.,TRBV27,TRBJ1-2,.,TGTGCCAGCAGCCGTTCCCGCGGGTATGGCTACACCTTC,CASSRSRGYGYTF
TRBD2,TRBV14,TRBJ2-1,.,TGTGCCAGCAGCCAAGGTATAATGGCGGGAGCTTTCTACAATGAGCAGTTCTTC,CASSQGIMAGAFYNEQFF
TRBD2,TRBV19,TRBJ2-7,.,TGTGCCAGTAGTGCCGGACTAGCGGGAGTAGGCGAGCAGTACTTC,CASSAGLAGVGEQYF
.,TRBV7-9,TRBJ2-7,.,TGTGCCAGCAGCTTATACCTAGGAGACACAGGCTACGAGCAGTACTTC,CASSLYLGDTGYEQYF
.,TRBV5-4,TRBJ2-7,.,TGTGCCAGCAGCCCAAGGGCTTCCTCCTACGAGCAGTACTTC,CASSPRASSYEQYF
.,TRBV5-1,TRBJ1-1,.,TGCGCCAGCAGCTTCTCTGGGACGAACACTGAAGCTTTCTTT,CASSFSGTNTEAFF
.,TRBV7-9,TRBJ1-5,.,TGTGCCAGCAGCCACGTCGAGGGCAATCAGCCCCAGCATTTT,CASSHVEGNQPQHF
.,TRBV27,TRBJ2-3,.,TGTGCCAGCACTACAGTGAGCACAGATACGCAGTATTTT,CASTTVSTDTQYF
.,TRBV7-9,TRBJ1-1,.,TGTGCCAGCAGCGAACACGGTATTGAAGCTTTCTTT,CASSEHGIEAFF
.,TRBV7-9,TRBJ1-1,.,TGTGCCAGCAGCGCCGATGGGGATCTGAAGGCTTTCTTT,CASSADGDLKAFF
.,TRBV2,TRBJ2-7,.,TGTGCCAGCAAGCCTAATTCCTACGAGCAGTACTTC,CASKPNSYEQYF
.,TRBV23-1,TRBJ2-1,.,TGCGCCAGCAGTCAATCCCAGGGAATTTACGGTGAGCAGTTCTTC,CASSQSQGIYGEQFF
.,TRBV4-2,TRBJ2-7,.,TGTGCCAGCAGCCAAGGTGGGGAGCCCTACGAGCAGTACTTC,CASSQGGEPYEQYF
.,TRBV9,TRBJ2-5,once,TGTGCCAGCAGCCTCCTGGCGAGGAGGTGGGAGACCCAGTACTTC,CASSLLARRWETQYF
.,TRBV18,TRBJ2-2,once,TGTGCCAGCTCCCCCCAGGGAACCGGGGAGCTGTTTTTT,CASSPQGTGELFF